The T cell receptor beta chain under discussion was sequenced for a study of blood T cell repertoires in COVID-19. At the level of the study: COVID-19 samples collected from the United States, Italy and Spain covered acute and convalescent phases. T cells, B-cell-depleted T cells, or PBMCs provided the cDNA or gDNA that served as material.

Germline CDR1 reads SGHVS; CDR2 reads FNYEAQ. Trimming at V came to 2 bases and at J to 6 bases, leaving 7 bases not matched to a gene. There are 17 residues in the CDR3. Assay used: immunoSEQ multiplex PCR; TCRdb lists only in-frame clones, some missing. The table records about 130,000 clones, around 83% of them present only once. This sequence originates from a human donor in a cohort sampled during active COVID-19. Sequencing was carried out using peripheral blood. This chain links TRBV7-6 with TRBJ2-2; 12 nucleotides agree with TRBD1. The CDR3 bases are TGTGCCAGCAGCTTAAGTTCAGGGACAGGGGGCTCCGGGGAGCTGTTTTTT. Translation gives CASSLSSGTGGSGELFF.